The rows below give T cell receptor beta chains drawn from one sample of a study of cytomegalovirus exposure and HLA in healthy donors. TCRdb's table, derived via immunoSEQ multiplex PCR, lists solely in-frame clones and lacks some. The sample has about 150,000 clones, more than 75% seen once. Input material: PBMCs. These receptors originate from a woman in her thirties or forties in good health and CMV-seronegative. Each CDR3 is given with its conserved first and last residue. A D gene is named only where the DNA matches it firmly. Expanded clones are given a class, and other clones once, few, many or no size at all.

size: .
J: TRBJ2-3
D: .
V: TRBV11-2
DNA: TGTGCCAGCAGCCTCTACCAGACACCAGACACAGATACGCAGTATTTT
CDR3: CASSLYQTPDTDTQYF

size: .
J: TRBJ1-2
D: .
V: TRBV21-1
DNA: TGTGCCAGCAGCAACGGGGGTCGGGCCCGAAGTTATGGCTACACCTTC
CDR3: CASSNGGRARSYGYTF

size: .
J: TRBJ1-5
D: TRBD1
V: TRBV19
DNA: TGTGCCAGTAGTATAGTCCCCCGGGACAGGGGAGGCCAGCCCCAGCATTTT
CDR3: CASSIVPRDRGGQPQHF

size: .
J: TRBJ2-7
D: .
V: TRBV6-5
DNA: TGTGCCAGCAGTTACACGGCTAAGGGGAGGTACGAGCAGTACTTC
CDR3: CASSYTAKGRYEQYF

size: once
J: TRBJ2-3
D: .
V: TRBV19
DNA: TGTGCCAGTAGTCCCCGGGACTGGAGGGTCACAGATACGCAGTATTTT
CDR3: CASSPRDWRVTDTQYF

size: .
J: TRBJ2-5
D: .
V: TRBV2
DNA: TGTGCCAGCCTCGGAGGGGTGGGAGAGACCCAGTACTTC
CDR3: CASLGGVGETQYF

size: .
J: TRBJ1-6
D: .
V: TRBV9
DNA: TGTGCCAGCAGCACCCCGTCGGGGGAAGGATCCTATAATTCACCCCTCCACTTT
CDR3: CASSTPSGEGSYNSPLHF

size: .
J: TRBJ1-5
D: .
V: TRBV7-9
DNA: TGTGCCAGCAGCTTACTTCTAGGAAATCAGCCCCAGCATTTT
CDR3: CASSLLLGNQPQHF

size: .
J: TRBJ2-1
D: TRBD2
V: TRBV6-4
DNA: TGTGCCAGCAGTGTAAGCGGGATGAATGAGCAGTTCTTC
CDR3: CASSVSGMNEQFF

size: once
J: TRBJ1-3
D: .
V: TRBV5-1
DNA: TGCGCCAGCAGCTACAGGGACCAGGCTTCTGGAAACACCATATATTTT
CDR3: CASSYRDQASGNTIYF

size: .
J: TRBJ2-2
D: TRBD2
V: TRBV6-1
DNA: TGTGCCAGCAGTGTTGGGGTGGGCGGGGGGGCCTCCACCGGGGAGCTGTTTTTT
CDR3: CASSVGVGGGASTGELFF

size: .
J: TRBJ1-2
D: TRBD1
V: TRBV25-1
DNA: TGTGCCAGCAGTGAATATGGGACAGGGGGCGGTAACTATGGCTACACCTTC
CDR3: CASSEYGTGGGNYGYTF

size: once
J: TRBJ2-7
D: TRBD2
V: TRBV5-6
DNA: TGTGCCAGCAGGGCCACTGGGACTAGCTACGAGCAGTACTTC
CDR3: CASRATGTSYEQYF

size: once
J: TRBJ2-3
D: TRBD2
V: TRBV2
DNA: TGTGCCAGCAGCTTACTAGCGGGGGGGCCAGATACGCAGTATTTT
CDR3: CASSLLAGGPDTQYF

size: .
J: TRBJ2-3
D: TRBD2
V: TRBV27
DNA: TGTGCCAGCAGTCCCTGGACTAGCGGGGTAACAGATACGCAGTATTTT
CDR3: CASSPWTSGVTDTQYF

size: .
J: TRBJ1-5
D: .
V: TRBV28
DNA: TGTGCCAGCAGCCCCGACACCGAGTATCAGCCCCAGCATTTT
CDR3: CASSPDTEYQPQHF